Listed below are T cell receptor beta chains from one sample, sequenced in a study of T cell repertoires in cytomegalovirus infection. No antigen has been assigned to these receptors. TCRdb fed the reads into MiXCR, producing one record per CDR3 protein. This repertoire shows approximately 390,000 distinct CDR3 sequences, about 34% found once; its top ten account for around an eighth. Sequences were derived from cultured PBMCs, sampled from culture after CMV antigen stimulation. The receptors here all came from a human donor in good health (CMV status not recorded). Some clones in this sample may be carry-over from other donors' samples. Both conserved end residues are part of each CDR3. A D gene is named only where the DNA matches it firmly. Some rows have no size entry. The others give once, few or many, or a class for an expanded clone.

>few|15|-|TRBV7-2|TRBJ1-5
CASSLIGQGGQPQHF
TGTGCCAGCAGCTTAATAGGTCAGGGTGGGCAGCCCCAGCATTTT
>few|16|-|TRBV7-8|TRBJ1-1
CASSLFYRQTNTEAFF
TGTGCCAGCAGCTTATTCTATCGGCAGACTAACACTGAAGCTTTCTTT
>-|15|-|TRBV20-1|TRBJ2-1
CSARVWTRSYNEQFF
TGCAGTGCTAGAGTGTGGACCCGCTCCTACAATGAGCAGTTCTTC
>-|12|-|TRBV3-1|TRBJ1-4
CASSQGPTELFF
TGTGCCAGCAGCCAAGGCCCTACAGAGCTGTTTTTT
>-|13|TRBD2|TRBV5-1|TRBJ2-7
CASSFTSEYEQYF
TGCGCCAGCAGCTTTACTAGCGAGTACGAGCAGTACTTC
>-|13|TRBD1|TRBV6-2/TRBV6-3|TRBJ2-5
CASRRQGAETQYF
TGTGCCAGCAGGAGACAGGGTGCGGAGACCCAGTACTTC
>many|15|-|TRBV7-2|TRBJ1-4
CASSLGAGLREKLFF
TGTGCCAGCAGCTTAGGGGCAGGGTTAAGGGAAAAACTGTTTTTT
>-|13|-|TRBV5-1|TRBJ1-2
CASSLDDDYGYTF
TGCGCCAGCAGCTTGGACGATGACTATGGCTACACCTTC
>few|15|-|TRBV7-2|TRBJ2-5
CASSLVGVRQETQYF
TGTGCCAGCAGCTTAGTTGGGGTGCGACAAGAGACCCAGTACTTC
>many|12|TRBD2|TRBV7-2|TRBJ2-1
CASSLGLAGLFF
TGTGCCAGCAGCTTAGGGCTAGCGGGACTGTTCTTC
>-|15|-|TRBV6-1|TRBJ1-6
CASNLNRVRNSPLHF
TGTGCCAGCAACCTAAACAGGGTCAGAAATTCACCCCTCCACTTT
>many|14|TRBD1|TRBV19|TRBJ1-1
CASDRTGGSTEAFF
TGTGCCAGTGACCGGACAGGGGGCAGTACTGAAGCTTTCTTT
>few|11|-|TRBV5-5|TRBJ2-2
CASSSEVELFF
TGTGCCAGCAGCAGTGAGGTGGAGCTGTTTTTT
>-|15|-|TRBV28|TRBJ2-3
CASSFQGTSTDTQYF
TGTGCCAGCAGTTTCCAGGGTACGAGCACAGATACGCAGTATTTT
>-|14|-|TRBV19|TRBJ2-1
CATQSVAGNNEQFF
TGTGCCACCCAATCCGTAGCAGGAAACAATGAGCAGTTCTTC
>-|16|-|TRBV15|TRBJ2-5
CATSREGLASGETQYF
TGTGCCACCAGCAGAGAAGGGCTAGCGTCTGGGGAGACCCAGTACTTC
>few|17|TRBD2|TRBV29-1|TRBJ2-3
CSVDSGLGSGSTDTQYF
TGCAGCGTTGATTCGGGACTAGGGTCCGGCAGCACAGATACGCAGTATTTT
>-|16|TRBD1|TRBV7-8|TRBJ2-6
CASSSGQVSGANVLTF
TGTGCCAGCAGCTCCGGACAGGTCTCTGGGGCCAACGTCCTGACTTTC
>few|13|-|TRBV27|TRBJ2-3
CASSPQTPDTQYF
TGTGCCAGCAGTCCCCAGACCCCAGATACGCAGTATTTT
>-|15|TRBD1|TRBV7-4|TRBJ1-4
CASSFRGPTNEKLFF
TGTGCCAGCAGCTTCAGGGGGCCTACTAATGAAAAACTGTTTTTT
>-|15|-|TRBV7-2|TRBJ2-5
CASSTGLRSQETQYF
TGTGCCAGCAGCACAGGGTTAAGGTCCCAAGAGACCCAGTACTTC
>-|17|-|TRBV28|TRBJ2-2
CASSFFLRREQTGELFF
TGTGCCAGCAGTTTCTTTTTACGGCGAGAACAGACCGGGGAGCTGTTTTTT
>few|15|TRBD1|TRBV5-6|TRBJ1-1
CASSVRDRGYTEAFF
TGTGCCAGCAGCGTAAGGGACAGGGGTTACACTGAAGCTTTCTTT
>few|16|-|TRBV4-1|TRBJ1-1
CASSQALRRGNTEAFF
TGCGCCAGCAGCCAAGCGTTGCGCAGGGGGAACACTGAAGCTTTCTTT
>-|15|-|TRBV7-6|TRBJ2-3
CASSLALGRDYTQYF
TGTGCCAGCAGCTTAGCGCTGGGCAGGGATTATACGCAGTATTTT
>medium-sized|15|TRBD2|TRBV7-2|TRBJ2-1
CASSSDLADYNEQFF
TGTGCCAGCAGCTCGGATCTAGCGGACTACAATGAGCAGTTCTTC
>-|16|TRBD2|TRBV4-1|TRBJ2-5
CASSSTRLAAGETQYF
TGCGCCAGCAGCTCAACGCGACTAGCGGCGGGAGAGACCCAGTACTTC
>many|16|-|TRBV7-8|TRBJ1-5
CASSLETGLIEQPQHF
TGTGCCAGCAGCTTAGAAACAGGGTTGATCGAACAGCCCCAGCATTTT
>few|13|-|TRBV7-6|TRBJ2-5
CASSMGLQETQYF
TGTGCCAGCAGCATGGGATTACAAGAGACCCAGTACTTC
>many|16|-|TRBV24-1|TRBJ2-6
CATSDEETGSANVLTF
TGTGCCACCAGTGACGAAGAGACAGGAAGCGCCAACGTCCTGACTTTC
>-|18|TRBD2|TRBV6-5|TRBJ2-3
CASSNRASGRFATDTQYF
TGTGCCAGCAGTAACCGGGCTAGCGGGAGGTTTGCAACAGATACGCAGTATTTT
>once|13|-|TRBV5-4|TRBJ2-3
CASSLASEDTQYF
TGTGCCAGCAGCTTGGCCTCGGAAGATACGCAGTATTTT
>few|15|-|TRBV12-3/TRBV12-4|TRBJ2-3
CASSTDRRIQDTQYF
TGTGCCAGCAGTACAGACAGGAGAATACAAGATACGCAGTATTTT
>-|14|-|TRBV6-5|TRBJ1-4
CANRRGWTNEKLFF
TGTGCCAACAGAAGGGGTTGGACTAATGAAAAACTGTTTTTT
>-|16|-|TRBV25-1|TRBJ2-6
CASSVRERPGANVLTF
TGTGCCAGCAGTGTGAGGGAGCGACCTGGGGCCAACGTCCTGACTTTC
>-|17|-|TRBV27|TRBJ1-5
CASSLEGGWNSNQPQHF
TGTGCCAGCAGTTTAGAGGGCGGATGGAATAGCAATCAGCCCCAGCATTTT
>few|16|-|TRBV4-1|TRBJ1-2
CASSQDLEGLPYGYTF
TGCGCCAGCAGCCAAGACCTTGAGGGGCTTCCCTATGGCTACACCTTC
>-|14|-|TRBV6-2/TRBV6-3|TRBJ2-7
CASSLTGGAYEQYF
TGTGCCAGCAGTTTAACCGGAGGGGCCTACGAGCAGTACTTC
>-|14|-|TRBV4-3|TRBJ2-3
CASSLGHRTDTQYF
TGCGCCAGCAGCCTGGGACACCGCACAGATACGCAGTATTTT
>-|13|-|TRBV5-1|TRBJ2-7
CASWYGTGYEQYF
TGCGCCAGTTGGTACGGGACCGGGTACGAGCAGTACTTC
>-|15|TRBD1|TRBV7-2|TRBJ2-3
CASSLRGQGPDTQYF
TGTGCCAGCAGCTTAAGAGGACAGGGTCCAGATACGCAGTATTTT
>few|13|-|TRBV18|TRBJ2-3
CASRGTTTDTQYF
TGTGCCAGCCGTGGGACCACAACAGATACGCAGTATTTT
>-|13|TRBD1|TRBV6-2/TRBV6-3|TRBJ1-2
CASRRQGLYGYTF
TGTGCCAGCAGACGACAGGGACTCTATGGCTACACCTTC